This T cell receptor beta chain was captured in a study of CDR3 diversity in severe acne. The CDR3 loop spans 13 amino acids. The V end lost 5 bases, the J end lost 6 bases, and 13 bases lay between the germline ends. TCRdb reprocessed the PCR reads via MiXCR and lists one record per CDR3 protein. The sample records 89,000 or so distinct CDR3 sequences, about half being singletons. Sequencing input: blood. The V call is TRBV12-3 or TRBV12-4, the J call TRBJ1-1; D remains unclear. The TCR sequence derives from a male donor in good health, serving as a control. The DNA for the CDR3 is TGTGCCAGCAGTCGGGGAGGGTTCGCTGAAGCTTTCTTT. It is translated as CASSRGGFAEAFF.